This T cell receptor beta chain stems from a study of T cell responses to AZD1222 COVID-19 vaccine. For the study at large: Analysis merged second doses at about 4 or about 12 weeks.

General study results and limits: Only five or six AZD1222 recipients were seropositive at baseline. Donors in the cohort were predominantly white British and more often female, and clonal diversity was possibly underestimated.

The protocol was immunoSEQ multiplex PCR, while the TCRdb copy is restricted to in-frame clones and leaves out a portion. Here the sample spans around 110,000 clones, around nine tenths being singletons. Turning to this clone: No antigen is known for it.

This receptor was identified in an adult in good health. Sequencing was performed on peripheral blood, taken on day 0 of AZD1222 vaccination.

The CDR3 loop is CASSLVRDSMNTEAFF. In nucleotides, the CDR3 is TGCGCCAGCAGCTTGGTTCGGGACAGCATGAACACTGAAGCTTTCTTT. The chain is built from TRBV5-1 and TRBJ1-1, with 7 bases fitting TRBD1. Trimming removed 0 bases from V and 0 bases from J; junction bases left unmatched: 5. This CDR3 has 16 amino acids. CDR1 SGHRS and CDR2 YFSETQ come from the germline V gene.